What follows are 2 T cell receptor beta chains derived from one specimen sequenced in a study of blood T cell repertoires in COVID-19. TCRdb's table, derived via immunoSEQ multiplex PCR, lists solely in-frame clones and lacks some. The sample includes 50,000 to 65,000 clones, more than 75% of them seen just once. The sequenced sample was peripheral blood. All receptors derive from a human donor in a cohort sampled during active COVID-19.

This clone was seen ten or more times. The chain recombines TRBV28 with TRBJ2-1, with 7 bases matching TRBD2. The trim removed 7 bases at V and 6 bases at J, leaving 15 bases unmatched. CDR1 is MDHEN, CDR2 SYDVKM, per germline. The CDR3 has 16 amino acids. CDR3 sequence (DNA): TGTGCCAGCAATACCGTGGGGACTACCATTTCCAATGAGCAGTTCTTC. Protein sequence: CASNTVGTTISNEQFF.

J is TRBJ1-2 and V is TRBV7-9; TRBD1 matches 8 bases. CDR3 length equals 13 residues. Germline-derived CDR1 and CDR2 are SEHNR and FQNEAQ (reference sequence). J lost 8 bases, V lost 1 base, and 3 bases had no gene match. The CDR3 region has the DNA TGTGCCAGCAGCTTAGGGACAGGGAGAGGCTACACCTTC. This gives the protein CASSLGTGRGYTF.